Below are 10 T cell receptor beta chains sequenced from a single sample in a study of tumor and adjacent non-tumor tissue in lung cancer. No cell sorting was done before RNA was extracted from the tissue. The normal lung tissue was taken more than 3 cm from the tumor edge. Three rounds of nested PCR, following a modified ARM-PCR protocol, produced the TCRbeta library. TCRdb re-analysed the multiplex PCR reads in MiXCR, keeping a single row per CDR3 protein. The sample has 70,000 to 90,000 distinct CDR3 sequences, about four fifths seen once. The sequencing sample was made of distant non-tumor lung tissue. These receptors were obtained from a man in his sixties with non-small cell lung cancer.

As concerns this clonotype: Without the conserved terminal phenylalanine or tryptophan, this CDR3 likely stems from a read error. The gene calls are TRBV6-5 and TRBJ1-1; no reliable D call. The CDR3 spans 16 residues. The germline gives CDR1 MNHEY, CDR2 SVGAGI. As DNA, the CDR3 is TGTGCCAGCATAACCCGAAGGCTACGCGGAAACACTGAGGCTTTCTCT. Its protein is CASITRRLRGNTEAFS.

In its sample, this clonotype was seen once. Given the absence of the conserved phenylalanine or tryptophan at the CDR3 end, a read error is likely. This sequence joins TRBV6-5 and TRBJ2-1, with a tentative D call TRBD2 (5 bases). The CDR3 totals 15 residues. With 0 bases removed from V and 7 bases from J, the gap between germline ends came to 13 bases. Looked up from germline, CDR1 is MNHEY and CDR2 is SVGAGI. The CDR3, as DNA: TGTGCCAGCAGTTACTCTGAGGGAGTGGGTAATGAGCAGTTCTAC. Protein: CASSYSEGVGNEQFY.

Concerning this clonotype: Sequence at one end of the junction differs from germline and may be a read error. The CDR3 sequence: CVSSYRAGITYEQYF. The CDR3, as DNA: TGTGTCAGCAGCTATCGGGCTGGAATAACCTACGAGCAGTACTTC. This chain uses TRBV11-3 with TRBJ2-7, with unresolved D. Germline CDR1 SGHNT, CDR2 YENEEA. The CDR3 length is 15 residues.

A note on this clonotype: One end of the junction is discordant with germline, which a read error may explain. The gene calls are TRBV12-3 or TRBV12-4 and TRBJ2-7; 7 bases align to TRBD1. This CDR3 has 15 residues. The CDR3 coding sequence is TGTGCTAGCAATTTAGCACAGGGGCGGACCTACAAGCAGTACTTC. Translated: CASNLAQGRTYKQYF.

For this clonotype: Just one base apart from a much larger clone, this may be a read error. The CDR3 coding sequence is TGTGCCAGCAGTTTCGTGCGGCAAACGCAGTATTTT. Its translation: CASSFVRQTQYF. The chain uses TRBV28 and TRBJ2-3; D not certain. Germline CDR1 MDHEN, CDR2 SYDVKM. With 3 bases removed from V and 9 bases from J, the gap between germline ends came to 10 bases. The CDR3 loop spans 12 amino acids.

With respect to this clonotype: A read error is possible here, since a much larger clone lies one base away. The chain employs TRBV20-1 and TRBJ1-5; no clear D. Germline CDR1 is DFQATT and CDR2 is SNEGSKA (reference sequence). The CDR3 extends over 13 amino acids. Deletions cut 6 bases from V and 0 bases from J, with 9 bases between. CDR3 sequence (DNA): TGCAGTGCCATCTCAGATAGCAATCAGCCCCAGCATTTT. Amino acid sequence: CSAISDSNQPQHF.

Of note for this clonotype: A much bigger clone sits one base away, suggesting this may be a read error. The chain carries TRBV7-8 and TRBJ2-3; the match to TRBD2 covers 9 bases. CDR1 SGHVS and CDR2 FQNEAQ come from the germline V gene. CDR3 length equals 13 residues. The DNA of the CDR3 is TGTGCCACCGTAGCGGGGGCCACAGATACGCAGTTTTTT. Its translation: CATVAGATDTQFF.

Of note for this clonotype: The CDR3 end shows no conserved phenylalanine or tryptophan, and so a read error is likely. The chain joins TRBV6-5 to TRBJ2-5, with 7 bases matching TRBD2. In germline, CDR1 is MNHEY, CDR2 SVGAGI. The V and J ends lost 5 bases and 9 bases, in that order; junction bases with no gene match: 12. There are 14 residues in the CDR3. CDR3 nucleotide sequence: TGTGCCAGCAGTGATACCGGGATCGCGGGGGCCCAGTACATA. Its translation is CASSDTGIAGAQYI.

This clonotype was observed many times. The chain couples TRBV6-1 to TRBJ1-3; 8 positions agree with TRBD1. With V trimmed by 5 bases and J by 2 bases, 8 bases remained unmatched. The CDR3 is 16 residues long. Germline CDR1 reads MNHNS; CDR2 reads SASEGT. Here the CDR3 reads CASSFGQGSAGNTIYF. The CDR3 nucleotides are TGTGCCAGCAGTTTCGGACAGGGCTCCGCTGGAAACACCATATATTTT.

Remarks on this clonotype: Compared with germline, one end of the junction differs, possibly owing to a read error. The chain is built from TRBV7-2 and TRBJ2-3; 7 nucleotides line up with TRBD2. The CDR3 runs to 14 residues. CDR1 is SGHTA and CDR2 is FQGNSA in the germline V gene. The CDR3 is CASSSSGTIDTLYF. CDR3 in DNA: TGTGCCAGTAGCTCGTCCGGGACTATAGATACGCTGTATTTT. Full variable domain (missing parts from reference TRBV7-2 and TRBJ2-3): GAGVSQSPSNKVTEKGKDVELRCDPISGHTALYWYRQSLGQGLEFLIYFQGNSAPDKSGLPSDRFSAERTGGSVSTLTIQRTQQEDSAVYLCASSSSGTIDTLYFGPGTRLTVL.